The 22 T cell receptor beta chains given below trace back to one sample, sequenced in a study of T-cell reconstitution after alpha-beta-depleted transplantation in children. Unique molecular identifiers were incorporated when the TCRbeta library was constructed. TCRdb recomputed calls from the PCR reads with MiXCR, one row per CDR3 protein. Here the sample spans some 200,000 distinct CDR3 sequences, more than 12% being singletons. The material was PBMCs from the stem cell graft donor, obtained from the stem cell graft. The receptors were sampled from a human donor who donated a stem cell graft to a child with acute lymphoblastic leukemia.

Ten or more counts support this clonotype. V and J are TRBV12-3 or TRBV12-4 and TRBJ1-1; D may be TRBD1 (5 bases). This CDR3 region has 11 residues. Trimming left V 10 bases short and J 9 bases short, with 15 bases between. The CDR3 loop reads CATRRGLKAFF. CDR3 sequence (DNA): TGTGCCACCCGGAGGGGCCTGAAAGCTTTCTTT.

This clonotype has at least ten counts. The V call is TRBV5-6, the J call TRBJ2-2; no clear D gene. V was shortened by 2 bases and J by 0 bases, with 8 bases between the two germline ends. Germline V gene data show CDR1 as SGHDT and CDR2 as YYEEEE. CDR3 size: 15 residues. CDR3 in amino acids: CASSFPYPNTGELFF. The CDR3 DNA sequence: TGTGCCAGCAGCTTTCCTTATCCGAACACCGGGGAGCTGTTTTTT.

This clonotype was counted ten times or more. The chain couples TRBV7-2 to TRBJ2-7; D not resolved. CDR3 size: 13 residues. The germline V gene encodes CDR1 SGHTA and CDR2 FQGNSA. The ends were cut back, 1 base at V and 5 bases at J, with 9 bases in the middle. CDR3 in DNA: TGTGCCAGCAGCTTAGGTGGCACCCACGAGCAGTACTTC. This gives the protein CASSLGGTHEQYF.

The V and J genes are TRBV25-1 and TRBJ2-7; D may be TRBD2 (6 bases). The CDR3 loop spans 13 amino acids. Looked up from germline, CDR1 is MGHDK and CDR2 is SYGVNS. Trimming removed 6 bases from V and 2 bases from J, with 11 bases in between. Here the CDR3 reads CASRREDAYEQYF. The CDR3 coding sequence is TGTGCCAGCAGGAGGGAGGACGCCTACGAGCAGTACTTC.

V gene TRBV6-1 combines with J gene TRBJ1-5; TRBD1 aligns across 12 bases. J gave up 6 bases and V 6 bases, and 6 bases lay outside the gene matches. The CDR3 extends over 15 amino acids. Germline CDR1 MNHNS, CDR2 SASEGT. The CDR3 loop is CASSPGTGGRQPQHF. The CDR3 DNA sequence: TGTGCCAGCAGCCCCGGGACAGGGGGCCGTCAGCCCCAGCATTTT.

This clonotype was recorded many times. The rearrangement uses TRBV5-1 and TRBJ1-1; no clear D gene. The CDR3 runs 14 residues. Germline assignment: CDR1 SGHRS and CDR2 YFSETQ. The V and J ends lost 4 bases and 0 bases respectively, with 10 bases between them. This CDR3 reads CASSEDDVNTEAFF. The CDR3 nucleotides are TGCGCCAGCAGCGAAGATGATGTGAACACTGAAGCTTTCTTT. The whole variable domain, remainder taken from reference TRBV5-1 and TRBJ1-1, is KAGVTQTPRYLIKTRGQQVTLSCSPISGHRSVSWYQQTPGQGLQFLFEYFSETQRNKGNFPGRFSGRQFSNSRSEMNVSTLELGDSALYLCASSEDDVNTEAFFGQGTRLTVV.

With respect to this clonotype: One base away lies a much larger clone, so this may be a sequencing read error. The rearrangement joins TRBV5-1 to TRBJ2-2; D is perhaps TRBD1 or TRBD2 (5 bases each). With 4 bases removed from V and 8 bases from J, the gap between germline ends came to 24 bases. The CDR3 has 17 amino acids. CDR1 is SGHRS, CDR2 YFSETQ, per germline. The CDR3 DNA is TGCGCCAGCAGCCCTCGCACTAGTACACCAGGGTTGGGGGAGCTGTTTTTT. Its translation: CASSPRTSTPGLGELFF.

This clonotype was recorded at least ten times. This rearrangement joins TRBV12-3 or TRBV12-4 to TRBJ2-5; D call uncertain. The V and J ends lost 3 bases and 7 bases respectively, with 9 bases between them. There are 12 residues in the CDR3. This CDR3 is CASSFSFVTQYF. For the CDR3, the DNA is TGTGCCAGCAGTTTTAGTTTCGTGACCCAGTACTTC.

Ten or more counts support this clonotype. CDR3 in amino acids: CAIQEGPSGGPVWEQYF. CDR3 coding DNA: TGTGCCATCCAAGAAGGTCCTAGCGGAGGGCCGGTGTGGGAGCAGTACTTC. The gene calls are TRBV10-3 and TRBJ2-7; 7 bases line up with TRBD2. V trimming: 8 bases; J trimming: 7 bases; junction bases outside the gene matches: 23. CDR1 and CDR2 from the germline V gene are ENHRY and SYGVKD. CDR3 length: 17 amino acids.

This clonotype showed up many times. The V and J genes are TRBV10-3 and TRBJ2-7, with TRBD2 identical over 7 bases. Germline lookup yields CDR1 ENHRY and CDR2 SYGVKD. With V trimmed by 0 bases and J by 3 bases, 14 bases remained unmatched. The CDR3 covers 18 residues. In nucleotides, the CDR3 is TGTGCCATCAGTGAGTCGGAGGTACCGGGCGGGAGACTCTACGAGCAGTACTTC. This codes for CAISESEVPGGRLYEQYF.

This clonotype was counted at least ten times. The V gene is TRBV7-8, the J gene TRBJ2-7; 11 bases line up with TRBD2. CDR1 is SGHVS and CDR2 is FQNEAQ in the germline V gene. The CDR3 length is 15 residues. J lost 5 bases, V lost 5 bases, and 8 bases had no gene match. Here the CDR3 reads CASSHFASGRHEQYF. Written as DNA, the CDR3 is TGTGCCAGCAGCCACTTTGCTAGCGGGAGGCACGAGCAGTACTTC.

This clonotype has a count of ten or more. The chain couples TRBV28 to TRBJ1-1, with D possibly being TRBD1 (6 bases). Trimming cost V 11 bases and J 1 base, with 14 bases left between them. The CDR3 has 13 residues. Germline assignment: CDR1 MDHEN and CDR2 SYDVKM. The chain's CDR3 is CACTAGANTEAFF. The DNA of the CDR3 is TGTGCCTGCACGGCGGGGGCGAACACTGAAGCTTTCTTT.

This clonotype was seen many times. This chain connects TRBV18 to TRBJ2-2; D remains unclear. The germline V and J ends were trimmed by 0 bases and 1 base, with 12 bases remaining between them. The germline CDR1 and CDR2 sequences are KGHSH and LQKENI. The CDR3 covers 17 residues. CDR3 region: CASSPPVVAENTGELFF. In nucleotides, the CDR3 is TGTGCCAGCTCACCACCCGTTGTGGCGGAGAACACCGGGGAGCTGTTTTTT.

This chain joins TRBV19 and TRBJ2-4; D may be TRBD1 (6 bases). V lost 7 bases and J lost 2, with 18 bases in between. The CDR3 covers 16 residues. Germline CDR1 reads LNHDA; CDR2 reads SQIVND (reference sequence). DNA of the CDR3: TGTGCCAGTATGGACAGCTTAACAGGGTCCAAAAACATTCAGTACTTC. Amino acid sequence: CASMDSLTGSKNIQYF.

The table lists this clonotype with a few counts. The chain employs TRBV27 and TRBJ2-3; possibly TRBD2 for D (6 bases). CDR1 is MNHEY and CDR2 is SMNVEV in the germline V gene (reference sequence). The CDR3 runs to 15 residues. Deletions cut 1 base from V and 5 bases from J, with 13 bases between. CDR3 amino acids: CASSLLRDFKDTQYF. The CDR3 DNA follows: TGTGCCAGCAGTTTATTAAGGGACTTCAAAGATACGCAGTATTTT.

V usage is TRBV29-1 and J usage is TRBJ2-7; D unresolved. The germline V gene has CDR1 SQVTM and CDR2 ANQGSEA. The CDR3 runs to 11 residues. V dropped 1 base and J dropped 7 bases, with 8 bases sitting between them. The CDR3 loop reads CSVEAPGEQYF. The CDR3, as DNA: TGCAGCGTTGAAGCCCCCGGAGAGCAGTACTTC.

This clonotype was seen ten or more times. The CDR3 DNA sequence: TGCAGTGCTAGAGATGCCGGACAATATAGCAATCAGCCCCAGCATTTT. Translating gives CSARDAGQYSNQPQHF. J is TRBJ1-5 and V is TRBV20-1; D perhaps matches TRBD1 (5 bases). V was pared by 0 bases and J by 0 bases, with 12 bases between. This CDR3 has 16 residues. Per germline, CDR1 DFQATT and CDR2 SNEGSKA (reference sequence).

This clonotype was counted at least ten times. The rearrangement uses TRBV12-3 or TRBV12-4 and TRBJ2-2, with 8 bases fitting TRBD2. The trim removed 3 bases at V and 1 base at J, leaving 4 bases unmatched. The CDR3 extends over 16 amino acids. As DNA, the CDR3 is TGTGCCAGCAGTTTCTCCGGGAGGGGGAACACCGGGGAGCTGTTTTTT. It codes for CASSFSGRGNTGELFF.

This clonotype showed up many times. This chain connects TRBV5-1 to TRBJ2-1; weak D call: TRBD2 (6 bases). The CDR3 runs 14 residues. V lost 7 bases and J lost 3, with 14 bases in between. Germline V gene data show CDR1 as SGHRS and CDR2 as YFSETQ. CDR3 sequence (DNA): TGCGCCAGCGCCCCGCGGGACTTCTACAATGAGCAGTTCTTC. It encodes CASAPRDFYNEQFF.

This clonotype came up many times. The chain joins TRBV11-2 to TRBJ2-5, with 9 bases matching TRBD1. V lost 4 bases, J lost 5 bases, and 11 bases stayed unmatched. Germline V CDR1 and CDR2: SGHAT, FQNNGV. The CDR3 contains 16 residues. Here the CDR3 reads CASSSGGTGREETQYF. The CDR3, as DNA: TGTGCCAGCAGCTCTGGGGGGACAGGGAGGGAGGAGACCCAGTACTTC.

This clonotype was counted a few times. This chain links TRBV12-3 or TRBV12-4 with TRBJ2-7; no clear D. V lost 10 bases and J 1 base, leaving 17 bases between the germline ends. CDR3 length equals 14 residues. DNA of the CDR3: TGTGCCACCTCTCGTCCTCCCCCGTCCTACGAGCAGTACTTC. Amino acids: CATSRPPPSYEQYF.

Points on this clonotype: One base away lies a much larger clone, so this may be a sequencing read error. The chain recombines TRBV7-6 with TRBJ2-4, with TRBD2 as a possible D gene (5 bases). The CDR3 sequence is 14 residues long. Trimming removed 1 base at V and 8 bases at J, with 12 bases between. CDR1 and CDR2 (germline): SGHVS, FNYEAQ. The CDR3, as DNA: TGTGCCAGCAGCTTAGTGTCTAGCCCAGACATTCAGTACTTC. Protein product: CASSLVSSPDIQYF.